This T cell receptor (beta chain) was identified in a study of blood T cell repertoires in COVID-19. Whole-study context: The samples span acute and convalescent COVID-19 from the United States, Italy and Spain. T cells, B-cell-depleted T cells, or PBMCs supplied cDNA or gDNA.

Original handling: Estimated nucleated cell counts came from reference gene primer amplification. Here immunoSEQ multiplex PCR was the method, and the copy in TCRdb shows in-frame clones only, minus some. The DNA was the basis for D and trimming; V, J and clone size are from that table. The data contain more than 120,000 clones, around nine tenths of them seen just once; the ten biggest clones take up under 2%. Trimming removed 5 bases from V and 4 bases from J; junction bases left unmatched: 7. The germline V gene encodes CDR1 SGHVS and CDR2 FQNEAQ. This CDR3 region has 15 residues. This TCR derives from a human donor in a cohort sampled during active COVID-19. The chain joins TRBV7-8 to TRBJ2-1, with TRBD1 matching over 8 bases. Source material: peripheral blood. DNA for the CDR3: TGTGCCAGCAGCGAGTCGGACAGGGAGTACAATGAGCAGTTCTTC. The encoded protein is CASSESDREYNEQFF.